The 32 T cell receptor beta chains below were found in one sample sequenced in a study of blood T cell repertoires in COVID-19. TCRdb's copy holds only in-frame clones and misses some; the assay was immunoSEQ multiplex PCR. The repertoire has tens of thousands of clones, over 80% of them found once; the top ten carry approximately 5%. The sequenced sample consisted of peripheral blood. The receptors were sampled from a man between 65 and 79 years old with acute or convalescent COVID-19.

A single count supports this clone. The rearrangement links TRBV7-9 to TRBJ1-2; 12 nucleotides align to TRBD1. J was trimmed by 4 bases and V by 5 bases; bases with no gene match: 8. Germline CDR1 is SEHNR and CDR2 is FQNEAQ (reference sequence). This CDR3 spans 16 amino acids. The CDR3 loop reads CASSAGTGGVSYGYTF. As DNA, the CDR3 is TGTGCCAGCAGCGCCGGGACAGGGGGCGTTAGCTATGGCTACACCTTC.

The rearrangement joins TRBV5-1 to TRBJ2-2, with TRBD1 matching 8 bases. The junction had 3 bases not matched to a gene; V was cut back by 3 bases and J by 5 bases. The CDR3 length is 14 residues. Germline-derived CDR1 and CDR2 are SGHRS and YFSETQ. The CDR3: CASSWTGRTGELFF. The DNA for the CDR3 is TGCGCCAGCAGCTGGACAGGGAGGACCGGGGAGCTGTTTTTT.

This chain connects TRBV5-4 to TRBJ2-2; D gene ambiguous. The V gene lost 0 bases and the J gene lost 0 bases, with 6 bases spanning the gap. Germline CDR1 and CDR2: SGHNT and YYREEE (reference sequence). The CDR3 sequence is 15 residues long. This CDR3 reads CASSLGASNTGELFF. CDR3 bases: TGTGCCAGCAGCTTGGGGGCGTCGAACACCGGGGAGCTGTTTTTT.

The chain employs TRBV9 and TRBJ2-7; 9 bases are a match to TRBD1. This CDR3 has 16 amino acids. J was trimmed by 7 bases and V by 0 bases; bases with no gene match: 11. Looked up from germline, CDR1 is SGDLS and CDR2 is YYNGEE. The CDR3 region is CASSVASGTGIGEQYF. CDR3 bases: TGTGCCAGCAGCGTAGCTTCCGGGACAGGGATTGGGGAGCAGTACTTC.

The rearrangement uses TRBV29-1 and TRBJ1-1, with 7 bases that match TRBD1. The V and J ends lost 2 bases and 3 bases, in that order; junction bases with no gene match: 3. The CDR3 runs 13 residues. The V gene's germline CDR1 is SQVTM and CDR2 ANQGSEA. CDR3 sequence: CSVERGRDTEAFF. The CDR3 region has the DNA TGCAGCGTTGAAAGGGGGCGCGACACTGAAGCTTTCTTT.

In this sample, this clone turned up once. The DNA of the CDR3 is TGTGCCAGCCCCGGGACTAGCGGGGGGCAAAGATTGGCAGATACGCAGTATTTT. Amino acid sequence: CASPGTSGGQRLADTQYF. The chain employs TRBV6-4 and TRBJ2-3; 15 bases line up with TRBD2. This CDR3 is 18 amino acids long. The V gene's germline CDR1 is MRHNA and CDR2 SNTAGT. The junction had 13 bases not matched to a gene; V was cut back by 8 bases and J by 4 bases.

This rearrangement joins TRBV5-4 to TRBJ2-5; 8 positions agree with TRBD1. The CDR3 extends over 15 amino acids. CDR1 is SGHNT, CDR2 YYREEE, per germline (reference sequence). V gave up 4 bases and J gave up 2 bases; unmatched junction bases: 7. The CDR3 region is CASSPQGADQETQYF. The CDR3 nucleotides are TGTGCCAGCAGCCCTCAGGGGGCGGATCAAGAGACCCAGTACTTC.

This clone has only one observation. The chain links TRBV5-1 to TRBJ1-2, with TRBD1 matching over 10 bases. The junction had 15 bases not matched to a gene; V was cut back by 4 bases and J by 0 bases. Germline-derived CDR1 and CDR2 are SGHRS and YFSETQ. The CDR3 is 19 amino acids. CDR3 in amino acids: CASSPSGTGVTLANYGYTF. The CDR3 DNA reads TGCGCCAGCAGCCCCTCCGGGACAGGGGTCACGTTAGCTAACTATGGCTACACCTTC. The complete variable domain, with remaining parts taken from reference TRBV5-1 and TRBJ1-2, reads KAGVTQTPRYLIKTRGQQVTLSCSPISGHRSVSWYQQTPGQGLQFLFEYFSETQRNKGNFPGRFSGRQFSNSRSEMNVSTLELGDSALYLCASSPSGTGVTLANYGYTFGSGTRLTVV.

The V gene is TRBV19, the J gene TRBJ2-5, with 9 bases lining up with TRBD2. The CDR3 contains 16 residues. The V and J ends lost 1 base and 3 bases, in that order; junction bases with no gene match: 6. CDR1 LNHDA and CDR2 SQIVND come from the germline V gene (reference sequence). The CDR3 protein is CASSIVGGGGKETQYF. The CDR3 DNA reads TGTGCCAGTAGTATAGTTGGCGGGGGGGGAAAAGAGACCCAGTACTTC.

The rearrangement links TRBV5-1 to TRBJ1-1; D uncertain. V lost 4 bases, J lost 4 bases, and 14 bases lay in between. The CDR3 extends over 14 amino acids. CDR1 and CDR2 from the germline V gene are SGHRS and YFSETQ. CDR3 sequence (DNA): TGCGCCAGCAGCCCCTCAGGAGGGCGCACTGAAGCTTTCTTT. Its protein product is CASSPSGGRTEAFF. The whole variable domain, filled in from reference TRBV5-1 and TRBJ1-1, reads KAGVTQTPRYLIKTRGQQVTLSCSPISGHRSVSWYQQTPGQGLQFLFEYFSETQRNKGNFPGRFSGRQFSNSRSEMNVSTLELGDSALYLCASSPSGGRTEAFFGQGTRLTVV.

V usage is TRBV15 and J usage is TRBJ2-1; D possibly corresponds to TRBD1 (5 bases). The CDR3 loop spans 14 amino acids. V lost 1 base and J lost 3, with 7 bases in between. The germline V gene has CDR1 LNHNV and CDR2 YYDKDF (reference sequence). Written as DNA, the CDR3 is TGTGCCACCAGCAGAGCGACAGACTACAATGAGCAGTTCTTC. Translated, it gives CATSRATDYNEQFF.

Concerning this clone itself: Other DNA sequences in this specimen translate into the identical CDR3. This rearrangement joins TRBV21-1 to TRBJ2-1; the table's D call of TRBD2 was not tested on the DNA. TRBV21-1 is marked as a pseudogene. The CDR3 consists of 15 residues. In nucleotides, the CDR3 is TGTGCCAGCAGCCCAGTGGCTAGCGGGTTGGATGAGCAGTTCTTC. Translation: CASSPVASGLDEQFF.

A note on this clone: The junction departs from the called germline gene at one end, perhaps through a read error. For the CDR3, the DNA is TGCGCCAGCGGGGCGTGGGGCTCCGATAATTCACCCCTCCACTTT. Protein product: CASGAWGSDNSPLHF. The chain joins TRBV5-1 to TRBJ1-6; D may be TRBD1 (5 bases). Germline V CDR1 and CDR2: SGHRS, YFSETQ. The CDR3 totals 15 residues.

The genes are TRBV12-3 or TRBV12-4 and TRBJ1-5, with 7 bases fitting TRBD1. The V segment lost 7 bases and the J segment 5 bases; nucleotides outside the gene matches: 5. The CDR3 loop spans 13 amino acids. CDR3 region: CASKSDRDQPQHF. The DNA of the CDR3 is TGTGCCAGCAAATCAGACAGGGATCAGCCCCAGCATTTT.

The table lists this clone with a count of one. The gene calls are TRBV19 and TRBJ2-3; D perhaps matches TRBD1 (6 bases). The CDR3 contains 14 residues. Trimming cost V 7 bases and J 7 bases, with 18 bases left between them. Germline V gene sequence: CDR1 LNHDA, CDR2 SQIVND (reference sequence). CDR3 DNA: TGTGCCAGTACCGACCCGGGACAAAGGAATACGCAGTATTTT. This codes for CASTDPGQRNTQYF.

V gene TRBV18 combines with J gene TRBJ2-1; D gene ambiguous. Germline V gene lookup returns CDR1 KGHSH and CDR2 LQKENI. Trimming pared 3 bases from V and 10 bases from J, leaving 19 bases between. The CDR3 runs to 15 residues. CDR3 residues: CASSPRLAPAGEQFF. In DNA form, the CDR3 reads TGTGCCAGCTCACCTAGACTTGCACCTGCCGGGGAGCAGTTCTTC. Full variable domain (remainder filled in from reference TRBV18 and TRBJ2-1): NAGVMQNPRHLVRRRGQEARLRCSPMKGHSHVYWYRQLPEEGLKFMVYLQKENIIDESGMPKERFSAEFPKEGPSILRIQQVVRGDSAAYFCASSPRLAPAGEQFFGPGTRLTVL.

The rearrangement links TRBV2 to TRBJ2-3; D is uncertain. Germline V gene lookup returns CDR1 SNHLY and CDR2 FYNNEI. Trimming removed 1 base at V and 2 bases at J, with 7 bases between. The CDR3 consists of 14 residues. CDR3 loop: CASSEDRYTDTQYF. In nucleotides, the CDR3 is TGTGCCAGCAGTGAAGACAGATACACAGATACGCAGTATTTT.

J is TRBJ1-2 and V is TRBV5-1, with D maybe TRBD1 (6 bases). Between the trimmed V and J ends, which lost 2 bases and 8 bases, there was a span of 19 bases. Germline CDR1 reads SGHRS; CDR2 reads YFSETQ. The CDR3 totals 15 residues. CDR3 loop: CASSFIGGAIGGYTF. The CDR3 nucleotides read TGCGCCAGCAGCTTCATCGGGGGGGCCATAGGAGGCTACACCTTC.

The J gene is TRBJ1-4, the V gene TRBV6-5; no clear D gene. Per germline, CDR1 MNHEY and CDR2 SVGAGI. This CDR3 comprises 15 residues. The germline V and J ends were trimmed by 3 bases and 5 bases, with 13 bases remaining between them. This chain's CDR3 is CASSYLRVGNEKLFF. For the CDR3, the DNA is TGTGCCAGCAGTTATTTGAGGGTGGGCAATGAAAAACTGTTTTTT.

The V gene is TRBV7-9, the J gene TRBJ2-1; 7 positions match TRBD2. V shed 5 bases, J shed 9 bases, and the junction held 10 bases outside the gene matches. The CDR3 is 14 amino acids. Germline V CDR1 and CDR2: SEHNR, FQNEAQ (reference sequence). The CDR3 region has the DNA TGTGCCAGCAGCCCCGTCGCGGGGGTTGGTGAGCAGTTCTTC. Residues: CASSPVAGVGEQFF.

The chain is built from TRBV15 and TRBJ1-1; TRBD1 matches at 9 bases. The length of the CDR3 is 16 residues. J was trimmed by 10 bases and V by 1 base; bases with no gene match: 13. Germline CDR1 is LNHNV and CDR2 is YYDKDF (reference sequence). Here the CDR3 reads CATSRGGSTGTGLAFF. Written as DNA, the CDR3 is TGTGCCACCAGCAGAGGGGGATCCACCGGGACAGGGTTAGCTTTCTTT.

This clone came up once. The chain carries TRBV5-1 and TRBJ1-2; D gene uncertain. V was clipped by 4 bases and J by 6 bases, with 19 bases between them. The CDR3 runs 15 residues. Germline V lookup: CDR1 SGHRS, CDR2 YFSETQ. The DNA of the CDR3 is TGCGCCAGCAGCCTAGCCCGACCCTTAGACGATGGCTACACCTTC. It specifies CASSLARPLDDGYTF.

The CDR3 spells CASSYSPEQPQHF. In DNA form, the CDR3 reads TGTGCCAGCAGTTACTCTCCCGAGCAGCCCCAGCATTTT. The chain recombines TRBV6-5 with TRBJ1-5, with no clear D. The CDR3 loop spans 13 amino acids. Germline lookup yields CDR1 MNHEY and CDR2 SVGAGI. V shed 0 bases and J shed 7 bases, with 7 bases lying between them.

The chain is built from TRBV10-3 and TRBJ2-2, with TRBD2 matching over 8 bases. The V gene end was trimmed by 0 bases and the J gene end by 4 bases; junction bases not matched to a gene: 4. Looked up from germline, CDR1 is ENHRY and CDR2 is SYGVKD. The CDR3 is 16 amino acids. This CDR3 reads CAISESPGGRTGELFF. The DNA for the CDR3 is TGTGCCATCAGTGAGTCCCCGGGGGGGCGCACCGGGGAGCTGTTTTTT.

The chain couples TRBV2 to TRBJ1-2; D unresolved. Germline V gives CDR1 SNHLY, CDR2 FYNNEI. The length of the CDR3 is 12 residues. The V end was cut by 4 bases, the J end by 2 bases, with 5 bases between. The chain's CDR3 is CASSVRNYGYTF. Here the CDR3 DNA reads TGTGCCAGCAGTGTACGGAACTATGGCTACACCTTC.

This chain connects TRBV3-1 (or the pseudogene TRBV3-2) to TRBJ2-1, with TRBD1 matching 11 bases. This CDR3 has 15 residues. Trimming took 5 bases from V and 7 from J; bases not matched to a gene: 7. CDR1 and CDR2 from the germline V gene are LGHDT and YNNKEL (reference sequence). CDR3 nucleotide sequence: TGTGCCAGCAGCGCCGGGACAGGGGGTAGGAATGAGCAGTTCTTC. Amino acids: CASSAGTGGRNEQFF.

V is TRBV6-4 and J is TRBJ2-7; 8 bases are shared with TRBD1. With V trimmed by 6 bases and J by 0 bases, 4 bases remained unmatched. The germline V gene has CDR1 MRHNA and CDR2 SNTAGT. This CDR3 comprises 14 residues. The CDR3 loop is CASSRDRNSYEQYF. CDR3 sequence (DNA): TGTGCCAGCAGCCGGGACAGGAACTCCTACGAGCAGTACTTC.

The CDR3 region has the DNA TGCGCCAGCATCCCGATAGAGGGCGAGACCCAGTACTTC. This encodes CASIPIEGETQYF. The chain is built from TRBV5-1 and TRBJ2-5; D might be TRBD2 (5 bases). Germline V gene lookup returns CDR1 SGHRS and CDR2 YFSETQ. The germline V and J ends were trimmed by 6 bases and 5 bases, with 14 bases remaining between them. The CDR3 covers 13 residues.

The rearrangement uses TRBV2 and TRBJ1-1; D unresolved. The V and J ends lost 4 bases and 4 bases respectively, with 10 bases between them. Germline V gene sequence: CDR1 SNHLY, CDR2 FYNNEI. The CDR3 covers 13 residues. DNA for the CDR3: TGTGCCAGCAGTGTACGGGTAGTCACTGAAGCTTTCTTT. Translated, it gives CASSVRVVTEAFF.

The rearrangement uses TRBV11-3 and TRBJ2-2; 11 nucleotides align to TRBD1. CDR1 SGHNT and CDR2 YENEEA come from the germline V gene. This CDR3 has 16 residues. J gave up 8 bases and V 5 bases, and 10 bases lay outside the gene matches. CDR3 sequence: CASSNHGTGGGGELFF. CDR3 DNA: TGTGCCAGCAGCAACCATGGGACAGGGGGAGGAGGGGAGCTGTTTTTT.

The chain is built from TRBV28 and TRBJ1-2, with TRBD1 as a possible D gene (6 bases). Germline loops: CDR1 MDHEN, CDR2 SYDVKM. Trimming shortened V by 4 bases and J by 4 bases, and 22 bases separated the two germline ends. There are 17 residues in the CDR3. CDR3 DNA: TGTGCCAGCAGTTCCCCTACGGGGGGCGTACCCCTCTATGGCTACACCTTC. This gives the protein CASSSPTGGVPLYGYTF.

The V and J genes are TRBV7-6 and TRBJ2-1; D is perhaps TRBD1 (6 bases). This CDR3 has 16 amino acids. The germline CDR1 and CDR2 sequences are SGHVS and FNYEAQ. With 5 bases removed from V and 4 bases from J, the gap between germline ends came to 18 bases. The CDR3 here is CASSPTAGAQYNEQFF. The CDR3 DNA sequence: TGTGCCAGCAGCCCCACCGCAGGGGCCCAATACAATGAGCAGTTCTTC.